The 26 T cell receptor beta chains below all came from one sample that was sequenced in a study of T cell responses to AZD1222 COVID-19 vaccine. The protocol was immunoSEQ multiplex PCR, while the TCRdb copy is restricted to in-frame clones and leaves out a portion. The table lists about 59,000 clones, 80% to 85% of them singletons. The sample here was peripheral blood, taken on day 0 of AZD1222 vaccination. The source is an adult in good health.

The rearrangement uses TRBV6-5 and TRBJ1-6; D may be TRBD1 (6 bases). Germline CDR1 and CDR2: MNHEY and SVGAGI. The V end lost 3 bases, the J end lost 9 bases, and 12 bases lay between the germline ends. The CDR3 consists of 14 residues. CDR3 nucleotides: TGTGCCAGCAGTTATAACAGGGAGGCTTCACCCCTCCACTTT. This codes for CASSYNREASPLHF.

The chain combines TRBV18 with TRBJ2-5; D is uncertain. V lost 3 bases and J 1 base, leaving 12 bases between the germline ends. The CDR3 is 15 residues long. The germline V gene encodes CDR1 KGHSH and CDR2 LQKENI. This chain's CDR3 is CASSPRKLVQETQYF. CDR3 DNA sequence: TGTGCCAGCTCACCTCGCAAGCTAGTCCAAGAGACCCAGTACTTC.

The chain employs TRBV5-5 and TRBJ2-2, with 11 bases fitting TRBD1. With V trimmed by 4 bases and J by 5 bases, 7 bases remained unmatched. The CDR3 spans 16 residues. CDR1 SGHKS and CDR2 YYEKEE come from the germline V gene (reference sequence). CDR3 coding DNA: TGTGCCAGCAGCGATCCGGGGACAGGGGGAACCGGGGAGCTGTTTTTT. Amino acids: CASSDPGTGGTGELFF.

This chain connects TRBV13 to TRBJ2-7, with 8 positions matching TRBD2. The V gene end was trimmed by 3 bases and the J gene end by 2 bases; junction bases not matched to a gene: 6. The CDR3 is 15 amino acids. CDR1 and CDR2 from the germline V gene are PRHDT and FYEKMQ (reference sequence). The DNA for the CDR3 is TGTGCCAGCAGCTTTTTTAGCGGGGATACCTACGAGCAGTACTTC. As protein: CASSFFSGDTYEQYF.

The rearrangement links TRBV5-1 to TRBJ2-7; 10 nucleotides align to TRBD1. V lost 4 bases and J lost 1; bases outside the gene matches: 5. This CDR3 has 15 amino acids. The germline gives CDR1 SGHRS, CDR2 YFSETQ. The CDR3 DNA reads TGCGCCAGCAGCACGACAGGGGGCCGGTCCTACGAGCAGTACTTC. Translated, it gives CASSTTGGRSYEQYF.

The gene calls are TRBV7-6 and TRBJ2-1, with D maybe TRBD1 (6 bases). The CDR3 spans 17 residues. The V and J ends lost 5 bases and 4 bases respectively, with 21 bases between them. Germline lookup yields CDR1 SGHVS and CDR2 FNYEAQ. CDR3 nucleotides: TGTGCCAGCAGCCCCCCCTCAGGGACACATGTTTACAATGAGCAGTTCTTC. Its translation is CASSPPSGTHVYNEQFF.

J is TRBJ1-6 and V is TRBV27, with D possibly being TRBD1 (5 bases). The CDR3 runs to 16 residues. The germline CDR1 and CDR2 sequences are MNHEY and SMNVEV (reference sequence). Trimming took 4 bases from V and 7 from J, leaving 17 bases between them. The CDR3 bases are TGTGCCAGCAGTTCTCTAAGGTGGGGACCCAATTCACCCCTCCACTTT. This translates into CASSSLRWGPNSPLHF.

The V and J genes are TRBV19 and TRBJ1-2; 8 bases align to TRBD1. V shed 6 bases and J 7 bases; nucleotides not matched to a gene: 10. This CDR3 spans 14 amino acids. In germline, CDR1 is LNHDA, CDR2 SQIVND (reference sequence). For the CDR3, the DNA is TGTGCCAGTAGGATGACAGGGGAGGGTGTTGGCTACACCTTC. This sequence encodes CASRMTGEGVGYTF.

The CDR3 DNA follows: TGCGCCAGCAGCCAAGGGGTCGCCCCAGGCGAGACCCAGTACTTC. Amino acid sequence: CASSQGVAPGETQYF. The chain employs TRBV4-1 and TRBJ2-5, with D unclear. This CDR3 spans 15 amino acids. The V end lost 1 base, the J end lost 5 bases, and 14 bases lay between the germline ends. The germline V gene encodes CDR1 MGHRA and CDR2 YSYEKL.

This clone was observed a few times. The V and J genes are TRBV5-1 and TRBJ2-3; 7 bases map to TRBD2. CDR3 length equals 16 residues. Germline V lookup: CDR1 SGHRS, CDR2 YFSETQ. The J segment lost 2 bases and the V segment lost 0 bases, leaving 6 bases of the junction unmatched. The CDR3 is CASSLASGGNTDTQYF. DNA for the CDR3: TGCGCCAGCAGCTTGGCATCCGGGGGGAACACAGATACGCAGTATTTT.

This chain links TRBV7-2 with TRBJ2-4, with TRBD1 identical over 8 bases. Germline V gene data show CDR1 as SGHTA and CDR2 as FQGNSA. This CDR3 has 15 residues. V was clipped by 5 bases and J by 5 bases; unmatched bases: 8. CDR3 sequence: CASSTGQGGQNIQYF. In DNA form, the CDR3 reads TGTGCCAGCAGCACTGGACAGGGAGGTCAAAACATTCAGTACTTC.

J is TRBJ2-5 and V is TRBV25-1; a possible D gene is TRBD1 (5 bases). The V and J ends lost 3 bases and 4 bases respectively, with 9 bases between them. This CDR3 has 13 residues. Looked up from germline, CDR1 is MGHDK and CDR2 is SYGVNS. For the CDR3, the DNA is TGTGCCAGCAGTGACAGGGTTCGAGAGACCCAGTACTTC. It yields the protein CASSDRVRETQYF.

The chain links TRBV2 to TRBJ2-5; tentatively, D is TRBD1 (5 bases). V was shortened by 4 bases and J by 8 bases, with 14 bases between the two germline ends. Germline-derived CDR1 and CDR2 are SNHLY and FYNNEI. This CDR3 contains 13 residues. CDR3 DNA: TGTGCCAGCAGTGGCAGGGCCCTCCAAACCCAGTACTTC. Its translation is CASSGRALQTQYF.

This clone occurred once. This chain links TRBV10-3 with TRBJ1-2; 8 bases line up with TRBD1. Trimming at V came to 0 bases and at J to 6 bases, leaving 6 bases not matched to a gene. This CDR3 has 15 residues. Germline-derived CDR1 and CDR2 are ENHRY and SYGVKD. For the CDR3, the DNA is TGTGCCATCAGTGAGTCATTCGGACAGGGAAATGGCTACACCTTC. Protein: CAISESFGQGNGYTF.

CDR3 nucleotides: TGTGCCAGCAGCTTGCTCGGGACAGGGGCGAGAACTGAAGCTTTCTTT. Translating it yields CASSLLGTGARTEAFF. The chain combines TRBV5-5 with TRBJ1-1, with 10 bases aligning to TRBD1. Losses at the gene ends were 1 base for V and 5 bases for J; bases not matched to a gene: 8. Germline loops: CDR1 SGHKS, CDR2 YYEKEE (reference sequence). This CDR3 region has 16 residues.

The J gene is TRBJ2-2, the V gene TRBV25-1; unclear D gene. The CDR3 loop spans 11 amino acids. The V gene lost 7 bases and the J gene lost 2 bases, with 2 bases spanning the gap. From germline, CDR1 is MGHDK and CDR2 SYGVNS. CDR3 sequence reads: CASKNTGELFF. The CDR3 DNA follows: TGTGCCAGCAAAAACACCGGGGAGCTGTTTTTT.

This clone occurred many times. The rearrangement links TRBV3-1 (or the pseudogene TRBV3-2) to TRBJ1-6, with D hard to call. Germline V gives CDR1 LGHDT, CDR2 YNNKEL (reference sequence). V was clipped by 0 bases and J by 9 bases, with 9 bases between them. The CDR3 has 14 residues. The CDR3 nucleotides are TGTGCCAGCAGCCAAGAAGGGCATGGTTCACCCCTCCACTTT. The encoded protein is CASSQEGHGSPLHF.

V and J are TRBV28 and TRBJ2-5; D unclear. The CDR3 has 13 amino acids. Per the germline V gene, CDR1 is MDHEN and CDR2 is SYDVKM. Trimming cost V 2 bases and J 2 bases, with 6 bases left between them. The CDR3 spells CASSLDIQETQYF. The CDR3 DNA is TGTGCCAGCAGTTTAGACATACAAGAGACCCAGTACTTC.

The chain couples TRBV10-1 to TRBJ2-7; D unclear. V was trimmed by 2 bases and J by 3 bases, leaving 5 bases between them. The CDR3 extends over 12 amino acids. The germline V gene has CDR1 WNHNN and CDR2 SYGVQD (reference sequence). Here the CDR3 reads CASSEGSYEQYF. The CDR3 DNA sequence: TGCGCCAGCAGTGAGGGTAGCTACGAGCAGTACTTC.

This chain uses TRBV27 with TRBJ2-1; 9 positions match TRBD1. Germline CDR1 reads MNHEY; CDR2 reads SMNVEV (reference sequence). The CDR3 is 14 amino acids. The V segment lost 4 bases and the J segment 10 bases; nucleotides outside the gene matches: 8. CDR3 sequence reads: CASSSGQGLGEQFF. DNA of the CDR3: TGTGCCAGCAGTTCGGGACAGGGATTGGGGGAGCAGTTCTTC.

The chain joins TRBV6-5 to TRBJ2-7; D perhaps matches TRBD1 (6 bases). Deletions cut 6 bases from V and 2 bases from J, with 14 bases between. CDR1 is MNHEY and CDR2 is SVGAGI in the germline V gene. The CDR3 contains 14 residues. Here the CDR3 DNA reads TGTGCCAGCAGCTCCACCCCAGGGGCCTACGAGCAGTACTTC. Translation gives CASSSTPGAYEQYF.

V gene TRBV19 combines with J gene TRBJ2-7, with 8 bases matching TRBD1. Germline assignment: CDR1 LNHDA and CDR2 SQIVND (reference sequence). The CDR3 covers 16 residues. Losses at the gene ends were 3 bases for V and 2 bases for J; bases not matched to a gene: 9. The CDR3 DNA reads as TGTGCCAGTAGTATCCCACTACAGGGGGGAGCCTACGAGCAGTACTTC. This translates into CASSIPLQGGAYEQYF.

The genes are TRBV9 and TRBJ2-2, with D possibly matching TRBD2 (6 bases). The CDR3 loop spans 15 amino acids. The V gene's germline CDR1 is SGDLS and CDR2 YYNGEE. Trimming took off 1 base at V and 1 base at J, with 8 bases between the two ends. The CDR3 DNA reads TGTGCCAGCAGCGTACAGGGACTGAACACCGGGGAGCTGTTTTTT. As protein: CASSVQGLNTGELFF.

V and J are TRBV7-8 and TRBJ1-5, with D possibly TRBD1 on 5 matching bases. Germline lookup yields CDR1 SGHVS and CDR2 FQNEAQ. The CDR3 covers 15 residues. The germline V and J ends were trimmed by 8 bases and 4 bases, with 18 bases remaining between them. The CDR3 coding sequence is TGTGCCAGCGCCGAGGGACGGGAAGTAAATCAGCCCCAGCATTTT. Translating gives CASAEGREVNQPQHF.

V gene TRBV4-2 combines with J gene TRBJ1-2; no clear D. This CDR3 spans 14 amino acids. Per the germline V gene, CDR1 is LGHNA and CDR2 is YNFKEQ. V was shortened by 0 bases and J by 7 bases, with 12 bases between the two germline ends. CDR3 sequence reads: CASSQDLRGLGYTF. Here the CDR3 DNA reads TGTGCCAGCAGCCAAGATCTACGAGGCCTTGGCTACACCTTC.

This chain uses TRBV6-1 with TRBJ1-2; D unclear. The CDR3 is made up of 14 amino acids. The V and J ends lost 2 bases and 2 bases respectively, with 9 bases between them. CDR1 is MNHNS and CDR2 is SASEGT in the germline V gene. As DNA, the CDR3 is TGTGCCAGCAGTGAAATAACCAGAAACTATGGCTACACCTTC. It is translated as CASSEITRNYGYTF.